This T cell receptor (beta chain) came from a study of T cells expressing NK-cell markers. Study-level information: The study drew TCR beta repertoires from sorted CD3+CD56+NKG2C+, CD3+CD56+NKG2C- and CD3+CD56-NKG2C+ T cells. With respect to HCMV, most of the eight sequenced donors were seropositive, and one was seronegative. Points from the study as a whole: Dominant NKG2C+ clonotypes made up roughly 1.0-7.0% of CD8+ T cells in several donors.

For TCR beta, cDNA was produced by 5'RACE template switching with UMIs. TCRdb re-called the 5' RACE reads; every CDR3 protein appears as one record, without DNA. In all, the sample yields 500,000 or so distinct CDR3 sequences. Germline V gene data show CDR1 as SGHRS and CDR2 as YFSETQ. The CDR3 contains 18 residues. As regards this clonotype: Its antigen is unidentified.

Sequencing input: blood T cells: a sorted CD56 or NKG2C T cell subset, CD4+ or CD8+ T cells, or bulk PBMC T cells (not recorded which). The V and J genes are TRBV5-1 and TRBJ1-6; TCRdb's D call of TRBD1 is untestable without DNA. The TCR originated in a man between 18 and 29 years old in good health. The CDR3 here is CASSPGDRSTSYNSPLHF.